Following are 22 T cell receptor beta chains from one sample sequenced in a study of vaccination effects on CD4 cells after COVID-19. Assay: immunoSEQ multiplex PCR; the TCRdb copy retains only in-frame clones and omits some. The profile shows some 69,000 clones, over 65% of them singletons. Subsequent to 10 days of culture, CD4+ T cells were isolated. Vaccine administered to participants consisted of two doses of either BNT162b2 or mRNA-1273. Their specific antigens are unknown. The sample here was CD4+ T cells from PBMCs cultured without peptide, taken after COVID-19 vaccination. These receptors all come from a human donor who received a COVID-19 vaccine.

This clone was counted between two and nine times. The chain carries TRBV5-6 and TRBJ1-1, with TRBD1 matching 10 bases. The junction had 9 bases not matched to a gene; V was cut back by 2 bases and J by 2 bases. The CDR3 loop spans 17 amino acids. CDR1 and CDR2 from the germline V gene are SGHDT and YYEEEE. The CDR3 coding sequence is TGTGCCAGCAGCTTCCGGGACAGGGGCCCTAGTAACACTGAAGCTTTCTTT. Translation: CASSFRDRGPSNTEAFF.

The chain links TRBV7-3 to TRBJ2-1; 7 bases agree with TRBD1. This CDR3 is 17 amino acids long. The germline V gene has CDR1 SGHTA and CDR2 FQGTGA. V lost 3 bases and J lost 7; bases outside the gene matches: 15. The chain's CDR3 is CASSLRVGTEDVNEQFF. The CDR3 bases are TGTGCCAGCAGCTTGAGGGTCGGGACAGAGGATGTTAATGAGCAGTTCTTC.

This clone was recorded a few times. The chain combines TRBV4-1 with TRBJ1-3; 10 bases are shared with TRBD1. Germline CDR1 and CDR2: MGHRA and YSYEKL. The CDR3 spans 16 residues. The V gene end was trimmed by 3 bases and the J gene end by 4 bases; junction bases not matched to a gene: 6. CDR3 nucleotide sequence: TGCGCCAGCAGCCAGCGACAGGGGGCGGAAGGAAACACCATATATTTT. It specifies CASSQRQGAEGNTIYF.

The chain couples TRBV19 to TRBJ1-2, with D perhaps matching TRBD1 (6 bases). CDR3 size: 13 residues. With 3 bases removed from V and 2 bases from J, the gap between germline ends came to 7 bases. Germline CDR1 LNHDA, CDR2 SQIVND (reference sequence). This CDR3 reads CASSIQGNYGYTF. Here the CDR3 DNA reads TGTGCCAGTAGTATCCAGGGGAACTATGGCTACACCTTC.

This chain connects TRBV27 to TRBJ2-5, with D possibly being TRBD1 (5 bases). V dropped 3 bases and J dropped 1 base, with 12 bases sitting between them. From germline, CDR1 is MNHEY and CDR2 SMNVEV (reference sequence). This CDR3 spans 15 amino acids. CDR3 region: CASSFSRQIQETQYF. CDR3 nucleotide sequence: TGTGCCAGCAGTTTTTCCCGACAGATCCAAGAGACCCAGTACTTC.

CDR3 region: CASSQDSAGWQYV. Here the CDR3 DNA reads TGCGCCAGCAGCCAAGATTCCGCCGGGTGGCAGTACGTC. The rearrangement links TRBV4-1 to TRBJ2-7; D remains unclear. Trimming removed 0 bases from V and 9 bases from J, with 12 bases in between. The CDR3 has 13 amino acids. CDR1 is MGHRA, CDR2 YSYEKL, per germline.

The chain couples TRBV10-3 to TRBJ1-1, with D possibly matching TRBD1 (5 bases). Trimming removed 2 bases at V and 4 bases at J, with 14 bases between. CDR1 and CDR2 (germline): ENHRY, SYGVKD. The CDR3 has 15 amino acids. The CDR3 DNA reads TGTGCCATCAGTGAGCTGGCAGGGATGGTCACTGAAGCTTTCTTT. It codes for CAISELAGMVTEAFF.

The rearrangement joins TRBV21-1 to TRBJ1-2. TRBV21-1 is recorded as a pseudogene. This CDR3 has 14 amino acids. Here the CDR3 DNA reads TGTGCCAGCAGCAAAATTGGTCAGCGATATGGCTACACCTTC. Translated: CASSKIGQRYGYTF.

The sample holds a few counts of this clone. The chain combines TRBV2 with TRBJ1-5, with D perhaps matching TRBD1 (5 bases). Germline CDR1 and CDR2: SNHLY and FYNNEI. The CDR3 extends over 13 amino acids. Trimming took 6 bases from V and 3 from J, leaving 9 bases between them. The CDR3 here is CASRGDSNQPQHF. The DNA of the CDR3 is TGTGCCAGCAGAGGGGACTCCAATCAGCCCCAGCATTTT.

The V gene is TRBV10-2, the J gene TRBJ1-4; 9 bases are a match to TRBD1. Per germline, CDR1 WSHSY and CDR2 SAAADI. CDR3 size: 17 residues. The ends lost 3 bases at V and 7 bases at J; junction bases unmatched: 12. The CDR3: CASSEAPPGQGFEKLFF. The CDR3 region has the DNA TGCGCCAGCAGTGAAGCTCCTCCGGGACAGGGTTTTGAAAAACTGTTTTTT.

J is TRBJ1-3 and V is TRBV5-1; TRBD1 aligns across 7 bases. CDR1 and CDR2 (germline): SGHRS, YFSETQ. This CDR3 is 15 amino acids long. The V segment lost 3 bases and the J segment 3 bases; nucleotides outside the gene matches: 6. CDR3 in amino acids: CASSYQGTDGNTIYF. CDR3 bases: TGCGCCAGCAGCTATCAAGGGACAGATGGAAACACCATATATTTT.

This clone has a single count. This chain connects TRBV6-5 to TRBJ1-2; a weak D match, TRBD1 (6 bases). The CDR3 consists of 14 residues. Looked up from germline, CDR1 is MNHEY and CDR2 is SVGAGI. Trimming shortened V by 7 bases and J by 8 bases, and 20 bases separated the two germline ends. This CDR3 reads CASNQGTYDRGYTF. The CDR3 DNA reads TGTGCCAGCAATCAGGGGACCTATGATCGGGGCTACACCTTC.

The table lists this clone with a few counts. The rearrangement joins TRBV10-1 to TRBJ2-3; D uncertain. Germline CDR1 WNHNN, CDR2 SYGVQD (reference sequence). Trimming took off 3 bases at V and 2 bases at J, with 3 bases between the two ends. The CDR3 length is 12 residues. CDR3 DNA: TGCGCCAGCAGTGAAAACACAGATACGCAGTATTTT. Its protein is CASSENTDTQYF.

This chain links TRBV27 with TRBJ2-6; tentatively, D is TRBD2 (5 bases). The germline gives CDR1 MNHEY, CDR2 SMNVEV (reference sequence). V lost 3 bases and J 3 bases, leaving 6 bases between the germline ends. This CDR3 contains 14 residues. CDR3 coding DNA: TGTGCCAGCAGTTTCGGGGTTGGGGCCAACGTCCTGACTTTC. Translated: CASSFGVGANVLTF.

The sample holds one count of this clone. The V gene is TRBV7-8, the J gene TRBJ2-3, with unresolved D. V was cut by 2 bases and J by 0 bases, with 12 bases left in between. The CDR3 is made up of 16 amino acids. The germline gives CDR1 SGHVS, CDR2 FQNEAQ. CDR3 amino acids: CASSLWATPSTDTQYF. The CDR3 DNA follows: TGTGCCAGCAGCTTATGGGCAACTCCTAGCACAGATACGCAGTATTTT.

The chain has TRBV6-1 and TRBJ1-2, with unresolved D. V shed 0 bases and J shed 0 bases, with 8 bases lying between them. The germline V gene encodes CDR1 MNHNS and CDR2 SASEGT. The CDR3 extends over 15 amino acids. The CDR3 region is CASSEALLTNYGYTF. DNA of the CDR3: TGTGCCAGCAGTGAAGCTCTACTCACTAACTATGGCTACACCTTC.

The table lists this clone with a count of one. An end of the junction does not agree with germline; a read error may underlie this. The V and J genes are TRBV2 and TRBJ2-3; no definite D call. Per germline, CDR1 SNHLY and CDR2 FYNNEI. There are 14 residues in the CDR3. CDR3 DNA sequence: TGTGCCAGCAACGCCGGGCCACGCACCGATACGCAGTATTTT. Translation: CASNAGPRTDTQYF. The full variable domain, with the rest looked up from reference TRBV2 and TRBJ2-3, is EPEVTQTPSHQVTQMGQEVILRCVPISNHLYFYWYRQILGQKVEFLVSFYNNEISEKSEIFDDQFSVERPDGSNFTLKIRSTKLEDSAMYFCASNAGPRTDTQYFGPGTRLTVL.

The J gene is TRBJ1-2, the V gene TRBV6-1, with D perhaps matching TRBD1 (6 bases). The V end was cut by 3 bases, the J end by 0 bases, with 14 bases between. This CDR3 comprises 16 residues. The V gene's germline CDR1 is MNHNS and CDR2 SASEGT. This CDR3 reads CASSEPGRTANYGYTF. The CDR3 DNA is TGTGCCAGCAGTGAGCCGGGACGGACAGCTAACTATGGCTACACCTTC.

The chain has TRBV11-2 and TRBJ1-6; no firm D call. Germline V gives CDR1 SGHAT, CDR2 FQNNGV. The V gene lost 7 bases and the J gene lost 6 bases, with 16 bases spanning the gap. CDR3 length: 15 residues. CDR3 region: CASTAPVLGNSPLHF. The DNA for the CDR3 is TGTGCCAGCACTGCCCCGGTCCTGGGTAATTCACCCCTCCACTTT.

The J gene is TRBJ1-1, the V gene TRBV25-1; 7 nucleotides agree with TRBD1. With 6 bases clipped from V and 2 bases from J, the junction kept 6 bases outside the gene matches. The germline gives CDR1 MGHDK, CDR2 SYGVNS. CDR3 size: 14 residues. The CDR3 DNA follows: TGTGCCAGCAGGGCACAGGGGTTTAACACTGAAGCTTTCTTT. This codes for CASRAQGFNTEAFF.

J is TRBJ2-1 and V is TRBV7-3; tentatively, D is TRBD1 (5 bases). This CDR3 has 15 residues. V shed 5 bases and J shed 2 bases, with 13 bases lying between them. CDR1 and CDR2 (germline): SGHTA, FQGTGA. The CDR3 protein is CASSPTEKAYNEQFF. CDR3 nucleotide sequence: TGTGCCAGCAGCCCGACAGAGAAGGCCTACAATGAGCAGTTCTTC.

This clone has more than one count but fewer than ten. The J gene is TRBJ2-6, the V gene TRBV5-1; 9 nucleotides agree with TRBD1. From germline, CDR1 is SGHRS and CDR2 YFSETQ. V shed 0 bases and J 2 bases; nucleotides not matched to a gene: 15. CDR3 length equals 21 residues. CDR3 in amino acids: CASSLATGTGYWGPGANVLTF. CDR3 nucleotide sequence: TGCGCCAGCAGCTTGGCCACCGGGACAGGGTATTGGGGGCCTGGGGCCAACGTCCTGACTTTC.